This T cell receptor beta chain was found in a study of shared clonotypes between healthy human individuals. Study-level findings and limits: Rarefaction exposed incomplete sorted-subset sequencing despite large depth.

The table came from immunoSEQ multiplex PCR; TCRdb's copy has only in-frame clones and leaves some out. The sample has about 380,000 clones; about 96% are singletons. The CD8 memory fraction combined CD45RO+ cells with TemRA cells (CCR7-negative CD45RA+). Trimming removed 0 bases from V and 13 bases from J, with 15 bases in between. Germline loops: CDR1 LNHDA, CDR2 SQIVND (reference sequence). The CDR3 is 13 residues long. A note on this clone: The antigen is unknown.

Sequenced: memory CD8+ T cells sorted from blood. Noted subset: CD45RO+ cells pooled with CCR7-negative TemRA cells. The sequence came from a man aged 25 to 40 in good health. This rearrangement joins TRBV19 to TRBJ1-2, with a weak D call TRBD1 (6 bases). The CDR3 DNA reads as TGTGCCAGTAGTATAGAGACGGGGGCCCCTCTCACCTTC. This codes for CASSIETGAPLTF.